This record concerns one T cell receptor beta chain sequence. Antigen: not known. The data originate from a study of cytomegalovirus exposure and HLA in healthy donors. Researchers ran the PCR with 60 Vbeta and 13 Jbeta primers. Per the original methods: There were about 80 million unique TCR beta chains by a later count, and around 10 million of them were shared. Measured with immunoSEQ multiplex PCR; TCRdb has only the in-frame clones, and not every one. The D gene and trimming were derived from the DNA, and the V and J assignments and clone size from that table. This table has tens of thousands of clones, roughly 83% appearing once. Study-level findings and limits: Later analysis associated a missense DCLRE1C variant with TCR beta V- and J-gene trimming. Differences between HLA loci emerged in a later analysis of TCR association rates, with DRB1 most and HLA-C fewest. Per a prior analysis, the majority of TCR beta V segments were productive roughly 87% or roughly 30% of the time.

This CDR3 has 17 residues. From germline, CDR1 is MNHEY and CDR2 SMNVEV (reference sequence). V shed 3 bases and J 0 bases; nucleotides not matched to a gene: 11. Sequenced material: PBMCs. This clonotype originated in a man aged 25-45 years in good health and CMV-seronegative. The V and J genes are TRBV27 and TRBJ2-7; TRBD1 matches at 7 bases. The CDR3 DNA is TGTGCCAGCAGTTTGTCAGGACAGGACGTTTCCTCCTACGAGCAGTACTTC. As protein: CASSLSGQDVSSYEQYF.